These 27 T cell receptor beta chains were sequenced from one sample in a study of follicular helper T cells after annual influenza vaccination. As to time point: 2014-2015 season, 7 days after vaccination. Generated by immunoSEQ multiplex PCR, the TCRdb table keeps only in-frame clones and is missing some. Seen here are some 3,000 clones, roughly 80% observed once, and the top ten hold more than 0.9%. The source was CXCR5+ CD38- circulating T follicular helper cells from blood, collected 7 days after influenza vaccination. Subset in this sample: circulating Tfh, non-naive CD4+CXCR5+PD-1+ (ICOS+CD38+ or ICOS-CD38-). The receptors shown here come from an adult who received the influenza vaccine.

V usage is TRBV7-6 and J usage is TRBJ1-2; TRBD1 is a possible D gene (5 bases). V lost 2 bases, J lost 7 bases, and 17 bases lay in between. This CDR3 has 15 residues. Germline CDR1 is SGHVS and CDR2 is FNYEAQ. CDR3 bases: TGTGCCAGCAGCTTAACCCGGGGCTCCCTCCGTGGCTACACCTTC. This translates into CASSLTRGSLRGYTF.

The gene calls are TRBV7-3 and TRBJ2-6, with TRBD2 as a possible D gene (6 bases). The CDR3 has 16 amino acids. CDR1 SGHTA and CDR2 FQGTGA come from the germline V gene. Trimming shortened V by 8 bases and J by 3 bases, and 17 bases separated the two germline ends. CDR3 residues: CASSKAGRGGANVLTF. The DNA of the CDR3 is TGTGCCAGCTCCAAGGCGGGGCGGGGTGGGGCCAACGTCCTGACTTTC. The whole variable domain, filled in from reference TRBV7-3 and TRBJ2-6, reads GAGVSQTPSNKVTEKGKYVELRCDPISGHTALYWYRQSLGQGPEFLIYFQGTGAADDSGLPNDRFFAVRPEGSVSTLKIQRTERGDSAVYLCASSKAGRGGANVLTFGAGSRLTVL.

The chain has TRBV7-9 and TRBJ2-5, with D possibly matching TRBD1 (6 bases). CDR3 length: 15 residues. Germline V CDR1 and CDR2: SEHNR, FQNEAQ (reference sequence). Deletions cut 1 base from V and 5 bases from J, with 14 bases between. The CDR3: CASSLVSGGLETQYF. In DNA form, the CDR3 reads TGTGCCAGCAGCTTAGTTTCTGGGGGCCTGGAGACCCAGTACTTC.

This chain connects TRBV4-1 to TRBJ1-4, with TRBD1 matching over 9 bases. The CDR3 loop spans 15 amino acids. Trimming cost V 1 base and J 5 bases; bases outside gene matches: 2. Germline V gene data show CDR1 as MGHRA and CDR2 as YSYEKL. DNA of the CDR3: TGCGCCAGCAGCCAAGCCGGGACAGGGAATGAAAAACTGTTTTTT. This translates into CASSQAGTGNEKLFF.

CDR3 bases: TGTGCCAGCAGCCCGATGTCCCGTAATCAGCCCCAGCATTTT. This translates into CASSPMSRNQPQHF. The chain couples TRBV7-8 to TRBJ1-5; no definite D call. V dropped 5 bases and J dropped 4 bases, with 12 bases sitting between them. CDR3 length: 14 amino acids. From germline, CDR1 is SGHVS and CDR2 FQNEAQ.

Concerning this clone: At one of its ends the junction is not consistent with the germline gene, which may arise from a read error. The chain carries TRBV2 and TRBJ2-1, with 16 bases matching TRBD2. The CDR3 covers 16 residues. CDR1 and CDR2 from the germline V gene are SNHLY and FYNNEI. Written as DNA, the CDR3 is TGTGCCAGCACCCAGGGACTAGCGGGGGGGGCCAATCAGCAGTTCTTC. Translating gives CASTQGLAGGANQQFF.

The chain employs TRBV7-2 and TRBJ2-2; no reliable D call. The V and J ends lost 5 bases and 8 bases respectively, with 21 bases between them. Germline loops: CDR1 SGHTA, CDR2 FQGNSA. The CDR3 contains 16 residues. The CDR3, as DNA: TGTGCCAGCAGCCCCATCCCGCGCGGTGGCGGTGGGGAGCTGTTTTTT. Translation: CASSPIPRGGGGELFF.

The V call is TRBV9, the J call TRBJ2-2, with 12 positions matching TRBD2. The V gene's germline CDR1 is SGDLS and CDR2 YYNGEE. This CDR3 spans 16 amino acids. V lost 4 bases to trimming and J lost 4 bases; unmatched junction nucleotides: 5. This CDR3 is CASSTRTSGTTGELFF. The CDR3 nucleotides are TGTGCCAGCAGCACCCGGACTAGCGGGACCACCGGGGAGCTGTTTTTT.

This chain links TRBV7-2 with TRBJ2-2; 7 bases map to TRBD1. Unmatched junction bases numbered 6, after V lost 1 base and J lost 4 bases. This CDR3 has 16 amino acids. Germline-derived CDR1 and CDR2 are SGHTA and FQGNSA. The CDR3 nucleotides read TGTGCCAGCAGCTTAGGGGCCGGGACAGCCACCGGGGAGCTGTTTTTT. It translates to CASSLGAGTATGELFF.

This clone is a singleton in its sample. The chain recombines TRBV5-1 with TRBJ1-6; D is unresolved. The V and J ends lost 1 base and 0 bases respectively, with 8 bases between them. Germline V gene lookup returns CDR1 SGHRS and CDR2 YFSETQ. This CDR3 is 16 amino acids long. The CDR3 DNA reads TGCGCCAGCAGCTTGTTGGGATTCTCCTATAATTCACCCCTCCACTTT. Its translation: CASSLLGFSYNSPLHF. Combining the CDR3 with reference TRBV5-1 and TRBJ1-6 gives the whole variable domain KAGVTQTPRYLIKTRGQQVTLSCSPISGHRSVSWYQQTPGQGLQFLFEYFSETQRNKGNFPGRFSGRQFSNSRSEMNVSTLELGDSALYLCASSLLGFSYNSPLHFGNGTRLTVT.

As to this clone: Other DNA variants within this sample encode the same CDR3. The chain joins TRBV7-2 to TRBJ1-1, with D tentatively TRBD1 (5 bases). Germline CDR1 SGHTA, CDR2 FQGNSA. CDR3 length: 13 amino acids. The V end lost 10 bases, the J end lost 0 bases, and 12 bases lay between the germline ends. The CDR3 spells CATRQHMNTEAFF. The DNA of the CDR3 is TGTGCCACAAGACAGCACATGAACACTGAAGCTTTCTTT.

A single count supports this clone. The rearrangement joins TRBV5-8 to TRBJ1-3; 9 nucleotides line up with TRBD1. The ends lost 4 bases at V and 3 bases at J; junction bases unmatched: 11. The CDR3 has 17 amino acids. Germline V gene lookup returns CDR1 SGHTS and CDR2 YDEGEE. The CDR3 loop is CASSRNAGTGLGNTIYF. CDR3 coding DNA: TGTGCCAGCAGCCGTAACGCCGGGACAGGGCTTGGAAACACCATATATTTT.

The chain combines TRBV27 with TRBJ2-1, with 10 bases fitting TRBD2. CDR3 length: 14 amino acids. V shed 6 bases, J shed 4 bases, and the junction held 3 bases outside the gene matches. CDR1 and CDR2 (germline): MNHEY, SMNVEV (reference sequence). CDR3 DNA: TGTGCCAGCAGAAGCGGGGGGGGGTACAATGAGCAGTTCTTC. It translates to CASRSGGGYNEQFF.

The chain joins TRBV6-9 to TRBJ1-5, with a weak D call TRBD1 (5 bases). Germline V lookup: CDR1 MNHGY, CDR2 SVAAGI. The CDR3 sequence is 14 residues long. V was trimmed by 6 bases and J by 3 bases, leaving 12 bases between them. This chain's CDR3 is CASRAGTNNQPQHF. The CDR3 DNA reads TGTGCCAGCAGAGCAGGGACCAACAATCAGCCCCAGCATTTT.

This rearrangement joins TRBV7-9 to TRBJ1-2; TRBD1 agrees at 7 bases. V shed 5 bases and J 6 bases; nucleotides not matched to a gene: 12. This CDR3 has 15 amino acids. Germline V gives CDR1 SEHNR, CDR2 FQNEAQ (reference sequence). As DNA, the CDR3 is TGTGCCAGCAGCCCCCAGACAGGGACCCCGGATGGCTACACCTTC. Translated: CASSPQTGTPDGYTF.

The V call is TRBV5-1, the J call TRBJ2-3, with 11 positions matching TRBD2. Germline V gene sequence: CDR1 SGHRS, CDR2 YFSETQ. This CDR3 comprises 16 residues. J gave up 5 bases and V 4 bases, and 9 bases lay outside the gene matches. DNA for the CDR3: TGCGCCAGCAGCCGGGTAGCGGGGGGGCCAGAAGATACGCAGTATTTT. Protein: CASSRVAGGPEDTQYF.

V gene TRBV7-9 combines with J gene TRBJ1-1; a possible D gene is TRBD1 (5 bases). The germline CDR1 and CDR2 sequences are SEHNR and FQNEAQ (reference sequence). V lost 6 bases to trimming and J lost 5 bases, with 13 bases between them. The CDR3 totals 13 residues. CDR3: CASRETGETEAFF. CDR3 nucleotide sequence: TGTGCCAGCAGAGAAACGGGGGAAACTGAAGCTTTCTTT.

V gene TRBV7-1 combines with J gene TRBJ2-7; D is unresolved. TRBV7-1 is an ORF; its function is uncertain. The CDR3 has 13 amino acids. The germline V and J ends were trimmed by 4 bases and 1 base, with 8 bases remaining between them. The CDR3 nucleotides are TGTGCCAGCAGCTTTTCCGGTTCCTACGAGCAGTACTTC. The encoded protein is CASSFSGSYEQYF.

V usage is TRBV7-9 and J usage is TRBJ1-5, with D unclear. The germline V gene has CDR1 SEHNR and CDR2 FQNEAQ (reference sequence). Trimming took off 2 bases at V and 8 bases at J, with 10 bases between the two ends. The CDR3 has 13 residues. CDR3 coding DNA: TGTGCCAGCAGCTTATATGGTGGGGAGCCCCAGCATTTT. Translating it yields CASSLYGGEPQHF.

The rearrangement uses TRBV9 and TRBJ1-6, with D unclear. V was clipped by 0 bases and J by 7 bases, with 2 bases between them. Germline lookup yields CDR1 SGDLS and CDR2 YYNGEE. The CDR3 is made up of 12 amino acids. The CDR3 loop is CASSVDNSPLHF. In DNA, the CDR3 is TGTGCCAGCAGCGTAGACAATTCACCCCTCCACTTT.

The rearrangement uses TRBV7-8 and TRBJ1-6; tentatively, D is TRBD1 (6 bases). This CDR3 has 15 amino acids. V was pared by 1 base and J by 8 bases, with 12 bases between. Germline CDR1 is SGHVS and CDR2 is FQNEAQ. Written as DNA, the CDR3 is TGTGCCAGCAGCTTAGAGGACCAGGGGTATTCACCCCTCCACTTT. Translation gives CASSLEDQGYSPLHF.

This sequence joins TRBV6-5 and TRBJ1-2; D gene unclear. The germline gives CDR1 MNHEY, CDR2 SVGAGI. The germline V and J ends were trimmed by 8 bases and 0 bases, with 10 bases remaining between them. The CDR3 runs to 13 residues. CDR3 region: CASFSGTNYGYTF. The CDR3 bases are TGTGCCAGCTTCTCGGGAACTAACTATGGCTACACCTTC.

The V call is TRBV4-3, the J call TRBJ2-6; D may be TRBD2 (5 bases). This CDR3 is 16 amino acids long. Germline V gene lookup returns CDR1 LGHNA and CDR2 YSLEER. V lost 0 bases and J 2 bases, leaving 8 bases between the germline ends. The CDR3 sequence: CASSQDYGTGANVLTF. CDR3 nucleotide sequence: TGCGCCAGCAGCCAAGATTACGGGACTGGGGCCAACGTCCTGACTTTC.

The chain uses TRBV5-4 and TRBJ2-4, with 9 positions matching TRBD2. Looked up from germline, CDR1 is SGHNT and CDR2 is YYREEE (reference sequence). With 0 bases clipped from V and 2 bases from J, the junction kept 6 bases outside the gene matches. CDR3 size: 17 residues. CDR3 bases: TGTGCCAGCAGCTTGGTGTCAGCGGGGGGATCCAAAAACATTCAGTACTTC. Translation gives CASSLVSAGGSKNIQYF. Variable domain in full (rest from reference TRBV5-4 and TRBJ2-4): ETGVTQSPTHLIKTRGQQVTLRCSSQSGHNTVSWYQQALGQGPQFIFQYYREEENGRGNFPPRFSGLQFPNYSSELNVNALELDDSALYLCASSLVSAGGSKNIQYFGAGTRLSVL.

The V call is TRBV2, the J call TRBJ2-1; 12 nucleotides align to TRBD2. The J segment lost 7 bases and the V segment lost 5 bases, leaving 3 bases of the junction unmatched. This CDR3 spans 14 amino acids. Looked up from germline, CDR1 is SNHLY and CDR2 is FYNNEI. CDR3 nucleotide sequence: TGTGCCAGCAGTAGGACTAGCGGGGCGAATGAGCAGTTCTTC. It codes for CASSRTSGANEQFF.

The chain has TRBV2 and TRBJ1-5; D is undetermined. CDR1 and CDR2 (germline): SNHLY, FYNNEI. Trimming pared 2 bases from V and 7 bases from J, leaving 12 bases between. This CDR3 spans 14 amino acids. CDR3 coding DNA: TGTGCCAGCAGTGAACACAGCTTAGTCCAGCCCCAGCATTTT. This translates into CASSEHSLVQPQHF.

The chain couples TRBV18 to TRBJ1-1; a possible D gene is TRBD1 (5 bases). Germline V gives CDR1 KGHSH, CDR2 LQKENI. V was trimmed by 5 bases and J by 4 bases, leaving 14 bases between them. The CDR3 runs 14 residues. The CDR3 sequence: CASSYEGRITEAFF. Here the CDR3 DNA reads TGTGCCAGCTCATACGAGGGGCGCATCACTGAAGCTTTCTTT.